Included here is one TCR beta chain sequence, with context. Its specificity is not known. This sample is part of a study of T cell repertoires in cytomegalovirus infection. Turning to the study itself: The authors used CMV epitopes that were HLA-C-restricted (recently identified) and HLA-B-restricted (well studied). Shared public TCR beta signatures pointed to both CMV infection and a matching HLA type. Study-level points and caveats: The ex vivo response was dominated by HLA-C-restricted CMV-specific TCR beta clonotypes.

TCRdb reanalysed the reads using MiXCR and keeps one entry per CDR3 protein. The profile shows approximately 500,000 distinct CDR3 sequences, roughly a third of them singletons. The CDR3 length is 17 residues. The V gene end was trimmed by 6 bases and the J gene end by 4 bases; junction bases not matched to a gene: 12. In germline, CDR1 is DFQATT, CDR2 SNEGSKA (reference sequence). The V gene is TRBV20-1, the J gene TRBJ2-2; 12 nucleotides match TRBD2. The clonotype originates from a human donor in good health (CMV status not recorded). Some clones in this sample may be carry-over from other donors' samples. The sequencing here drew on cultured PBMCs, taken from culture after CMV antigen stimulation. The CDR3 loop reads CSAPGGLAGGITGELFF. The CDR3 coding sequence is TGCAGTGCCCCCGGAGGTCTAGCGGGAGGGATCACCGGGGAGCTGTTTTTT.